These 12 T cell receptor beta chains were sequenced from one sample in a study of blood T cells in healthy people across ages. It was with a sample-barcoded 5' primer and a J-beta primer mix that a second PCR of roughly 6 to 12 cycles was run. MiXCR, applied by TCRdb to the 5' RACE reads, yields one record per CDR3 protein. The data show around 1,500,000 distinct CDR3 sequences, 28% seen once. The source material was blood. The receptor set was obtained from a woman aged 25 to 39 in good health.

This clonotype has just a few counts. The V call is TRBV28, the J call TRBJ2-1; the match to TRBD1 covers 7 bases. V was pared by 4 bases and J by 7 bases, with 10 bases of the junction left unmatched. CDR1 and CDR2 (germline): MDHEN, SYDVKM. CDR3 length: 15 residues. This CDR3 reads CASSSTGVGGNEQFF. The CDR3 region has the DNA TGTGCCAGCAGTTCCACAGGGGTAGGTGGGAATGAGCAGTTCTTC.

This clonotype was observed at least ten times. The chain is built from TRBV20-1 and TRBJ2-7; D is perhaps TRBD1 (6 bases). Per germline, CDR1 DFQATT and CDR2 SNEGSKA (reference sequence). V lost 6 bases and J 7 bases, leaving 16 bases between the germline ends. This CDR3 contains 12 residues. The CDR3 here is CSALRDNEEQYF. The CDR3 DNA reads as TGCAGTGCCCTACGGGACAATGAGGAGCAGTACTTC.

The table lists this clonotype with a few counts. An end of the junction differs from the germline gene, which may be a read error. The chain recombines TRBV12-3 or TRBV12-4 with TRBJ1-2; the match to TRBD1 covers 7 bases. The CDR3 contains 13 residues. CDR3 in DNA: TGTGTCAGCAGGCCGGGACAGAACTATGGCTACACCTTC. Residues: CVSRPGQNYGYTF.

The rearrangement joins TRBV27 to TRBJ1-1; TRBD1 is a possible D gene (5 bases). The CDR3 is 13 residues long. CDR1 MNHEY and CDR2 SMNVEV come from the germline V gene (reference sequence). V dropped 7 bases and J dropped 3 bases, with 12 bases sitting between them. This CDR3 is CASKPTGDTEAFF. CDR3 sequence (DNA): TGTGCCAGCAAACCTACGGGGGACACTGAAGCTTTCTTT.

V gene TRBV5-1 combines with J gene TRBJ2-1; D perhaps matches TRBD2 (5 bases). There are 16 residues in the CDR3. The ends were cut back, 4 bases at V and 6 bases at J, with 20 bases in the middle. The germline V gene encodes CDR1 SGHRS and CDR2 YFSETQ. CDR3 DNA: TGCGCCAGCAGCCTGTGGACCAGAGGTGGGAGCAATGAGCAGTTCTTC. This translates into CASSLWTRGGSNEQFF.

The chain has TRBV29-1 and TRBJ1-1; 7 bases line up with TRBD1. The CDR3 is made up of 13 amino acids. CDR1 is SQVTM, CDR2 ANQGSEA, per germline. V lost 6 bases and J lost 5; bases outside the gene matches: 9. CDR3 sequence: CSVTGASVTEAFF. CDR3 in DNA: TGCAGCGTAACAGGGGCGTCGGTTACTGAAGCTTTCTTT.

The J gene is TRBJ2-5, the V gene TRBV7-2; unclear D gene. This CDR3 has 15 amino acids. V was trimmed by 5 bases and J by 5 bases, leaving 18 bases between them. Germline V gives CDR1 SGHTA, CDR2 FQGNSA. The CDR3 reads CASSASRQPWETQYF. In nucleotides, the CDR3 is TGTGCCAGCAGCGCTTCTAGGCAACCATGGGAGACCCAGTACTTC.

The V and J genes are TRBV30 and TRBJ2-1; tentative D call: TRBD1 (6 bases). The CDR3 extends over 13 amino acids. The V gene's germline CDR1 is GTSNPN and CDR2 SVGIG (reference sequence). V shed 2 bases and J shed 9 bases, with 14 bases lying between them. The CDR3 protein is CAWSQLGGSEQFF. DNA for the CDR3: TGTGCCTGGAGTCAACTAGGGGGTTCTGAGCAGTTCTTC.

The gene calls are TRBV20-1 and TRBJ2-1; TRBD2 is a possible D gene (6 bases). V shed 1 base and J shed 6 bases, with 16 bases lying between them. CDR3 size: 15 residues. Germline-derived CDR1 and CDR2 are DFQATT and SNEGSKA (reference sequence). Written as DNA, the CDR3 is TGCAGTGCTAGAGCGGGACTCGGGCCTTCCAATGAGCAGTTCTTC. This translates into CSARAGLGPSNEQFF.

On this clonotype itself: A read error may produce the germline difference seen at one junction end. The chain links TRBV5-6 to TRBJ2-5; D call uncertain. The CDR3 is 15 residues long. The germline gives CDR1 SGHDT, CDR2 YYEEEE. The CDR3 here is CASSLGVRSQETRCF. The CDR3, as DNA: TGTGCCAGCAGCTTGGGGGTTCGCTCTCAAGAGACCCGGTGCTTC.

A remark on this clonotype: Because it lacks the conserved phenylalanine or tryptophan at the end, this CDR3 is likely a read error. The chain is built from TRBV28 and TRBJ2-3; tentatively, D is TRBD2 (6 bases). This CDR3 has 11 amino acids. Looked up from germline, CDR1 is MDHEN and CDR2 is SYDVKM. Trimming left V 3 bases short and J 11 bases short, with 9 bases between. The CDR3 region is CASSFLGGQYI. As DNA, the CDR3 is TGTGCCAGCAGTTTTCTGGGAGGGCAGTATATT.

The chain is built from TRBV5-1 and TRBJ2-1, with 8 bases that match TRBD1. Germline trimming cut 2 bases from V and 6 bases from J; bases unmatched to any gene: 13. CDR1 SGHRS and CDR2 YFSETQ come from the germline V gene. The CDR3 totals 17 residues. As DNA, the CDR3 is TGCGCCAGCAGCTTCGCACAGGACAGGGTATCTCGCAATGAGCAGTTCTTC. Its translation: CASSFAQDRVSRNEQFF.